This entry lists 23 T cell receptor beta chains sequenced from one sample in a study of blood T cell repertoires in COVID-19. Sequenced by immunoSEQ multiplex PCR; TCRdb stores in-frame clones only, minus some. The repertoire holds 59,000 or so clones, 75% to 85% seen once, with about 7.1% in the top ten. Sample: peripheral blood. The receptors here all came from a man between 60 and 75 years old with acute or convalescent COVID-19.

V gene TRBV10-2 combines with J gene TRBJ2-3; 11 nucleotides align to TRBD2. Germline-derived CDR1 and CDR2 are WSHSY and SAAADI. The CDR3 spans 16 residues. Unmatched junction bases numbered 6, after V lost 6 bases and J lost 1 base. As DNA, the CDR3 is TGCGCCAGCAGAATTATAGCGGGGGGGGGCACAGATACGCAGTATTTT. It specifies CASRIIAGGGTDTQYF.

The rearrangement joins TRBV2 to TRBJ2-3; TRBD2 matches at 7 bases. The CDR3 loop spans 15 amino acids. Germline-derived CDR1 and CDR2 are SNHLY and FYNNEI. After removal of 7 bases from V and 6 bases from J, the junction contained 13 bases not matched to a gene. The CDR3 region is CASKESSGQADTQYF. The CDR3 nucleotides are TGTGCCAGCAAGGAGTCTAGCGGCCAGGCGGATACGCAGTATTTT.

V and J are TRBV7-9 and TRBJ2-7; a weak D match, TRBD1 (5 bases). The CDR3 runs to 12 residues. The germline gives CDR1 SEHNR, CDR2 FQNEAQ (reference sequence). Trimming shortened V by 5 bases and J by 3 bases, and 8 bases separated the two germline ends. CDR3: CASSTTDYEQYF. CDR3 nucleotide sequence: TGTGCCAGCAGCACGACAGACTACGAGCAGTACTTC.

This clone has just a few counts. In DNA, the CDR3 is TGTGCCAGCAGTTTACAGGGGATGAACACTGAAGCTTTCTTT. This gives the protein CASSLQGMNTEAFF. The rearrangement uses TRBV11-2 and TRBJ1-1; 7 bases are a match to TRBD1. V gave up 6 bases and J gave up 0 bases; unmatched junction bases: 4. This CDR3 is 14 amino acids long. Germline lookup yields CDR1 SGHAT and CDR2 FQNNGV.

The chain has TRBV14 and TRBJ2-1; D is possibly TRBD1 (6 bases). CDR1 is SGHDN, CDR2 FVKESK, per germline. The CDR3 has 14 residues. The V and J ends lost 4 bases and 9 bases respectively, with 16 bases between them. CDR3 nucleotides: TGTGCCAGCAGCCGAACGACAGGTCGCCCTGAGCAGTTCTTC. This translates into CASSRTTGRPEQFF.

The chain is built from TRBV9 and TRBJ2-2, with D possibly being TRBD1 (6 bases). V was trimmed by 1 base and J by 5 bases, leaving 12 bases between them. CDR1 SGDLS and CDR2 YYNGEE come from the germline V gene. The CDR3 extends over 15 amino acids. The CDR3 nucleotides read TGTGCCAGCAGCGTAATACAGGGTGGAACCGGGGAGCTGTTTTTT. Translating it yields CASSVIQGGTGELFF.

The chain uses TRBV15 and TRBJ1-4; the D gene is possibly TRBD1 (6 bases). The CDR3 consists of 15 residues. V lost 0 bases, J lost 8 bases, and 13 bases lay in between. The germline V gene encodes CDR1 LNHNV and CDR2 YYDKDF (reference sequence). Written as DNA, the CDR3 is TGTGCCACCAGCAGAGAGGGGGGGGCTTACGAAAAACTGTTTTTT. Translated, it gives CATSREGGAYEKLFF.

This chain joins TRBV5-1 and TRBJ2-2; tentatively, D is TRBD2 (6 bases). The CDR3 contains 17 residues. CDR1 is SGHRS, CDR2 YFSETQ, per germline. Trimming cost V 4 bases and J 5 bases, with 21 bases left between them. For the CDR3, the DNA is TGCGCCAGCAGCCCCAGCCCCAGCGGGTACGTTACCGGGGAGCTGTTTTTT. Encoded protein: CASSPSPSGYVTGELFF.

For this clone: The sample carries other DNA sequences with the same CDR3. The V and J genes are TRBV3-1 (or the pseudogene TRBV3-2) and TRBJ2-6, with D possibly TRBD1 on 5 matching bases. The CDR3 consists of 13 residues. Between the trimmed V and J ends, which lost 6 bases and 4 bases, there was a span of 7 bases. Germline V gene sequence: CDR1 LGHDT, CDR2 YNNKEL (reference sequence). Here the CDR3 DNA reads TGTGCCAGCAGTCGACAGGGGGCCAACGTCCTGACTTTC. Its translation: CASSRQGANVLTF.

The rearrangement uses TRBV2 and TRBJ1-3, with TRBD1 matching over 11 bases. Germline CDR1 reads SNHLY; CDR2 reads FYNNEI. The J segment lost 1 base and the V segment lost 8 bases, leaving 7 bases of the junction unmatched. The CDR3 totals 16 residues. CDR3 nucleotides: TGTGCCAGCGAATGGACAGGGGGCCCTTCTGGAAACACCATATATTTT. It yields the protein CASEWTGGPSGNTIYF.

The chain uses TRBV5-1 and TRBJ2-5; maybe TRBD2 (5 bases). The V gene's germline CDR1 is SGHRS and CDR2 YFSETQ. This CDR3 spans 12 amino acids. V lost 4 bases and J 5 bases, leaving 9 bases between the germline ends. The CDR3 is CASSLDLETQYF. The CDR3 DNA sequence: TGCGCCAGCAGCCTGGACTTGGAGACCCAGTACTTC.

The V gene is TRBV5-6, the J gene TRBJ2-3; possibly TRBD2 for D (6 bases). Germline V lookup: CDR1 SGHDT, CDR2 YYEEEE. The CDR3 covers 13 residues. Trimming cost V 4 bases and J 5 bases, with 11 bases left between them. CDR3 sequence (DNA): TGTGCCAGCAGCCCCCGGAGGGGAGATACGCAGTATTTT. It is translated as CASSPRRGDTQYF.

The chain has TRBV7-3 and TRBJ2-4, with 7 bases fitting TRBD2. The CDR3 covers 15 residues. CDR1 SGHTA and CDR2 FQGTGA come from the germline V gene. V lost 5 bases to trimming and J lost 0 bases; unmatched junction nucleotides: 4. The CDR3 DNA reads TGTGCCAGCAGCCTCAGCGGGAAAGCCAAAAACATTCAGTACTTC. Translating gives CASSLSGKAKNIQYF.

This rearrangement joins TRBV3-1 (or the pseudogene TRBV3-2) to TRBJ2-4; D is undetermined. CDR1 LGHDT and CDR2 YNNKEL come from the germline V gene (reference sequence). This CDR3 has 16 residues. The germline V and J ends were trimmed by 6 bases and 1 base, with 16 bases remaining between them. The CDR3 DNA reads TGTGCCAGCAGAGTTGCCTTAGACACTGCCAAAAACATTCAGTACTTC. Amino acid sequence: CASRVALDTAKNIQYF.

This clone was counted a few times. The chain links TRBV21-1 to TRBJ2-3; TRBD2 is the table's D call and was not checked against the DNA. TRBV21-1 is labeled a pseudogene. CDR3 length: 15 amino acids. Here the CDR3 reads CASSKVVRPHDTQYF. In DNA, the CDR3 is TGTGCCAGCAGCAAAGTTGTGCGGCCCCACGATACGCAGTATTTT.

The table lists this clone with a count of one. The V and J genes are TRBV9 and TRBJ2-1; D unresolved. The V gene's germline CDR1 is SGDLS and CDR2 YYNGEE. V lost 4 bases, J lost 1 base, and 12 bases lay in between. CDR3 size: 15 residues. CDR3 nucleotides: TGTGCCAGCAGCCCATTGACTCGGTCCTACAATGAGCAGTTCTTC. This gives the protein CASSPLTRSYNEQFF.

A note on this clone: The same CDR3 also results from other DNA sequences found in this sample. This chain links TRBV6-4 with TRBJ1-1, with TRBD1 as a possible D gene (6 bases). The CDR3 spans 13 residues. The germline V gene encodes CDR1 MRHNA and CDR2 SNTAGT. With 6 bases removed from V and 1 base from J, the gap between germline ends came to 9 bases. The CDR3 DNA is TGTGCCAGCAGGCGGACAGAGAACACTGAAGCTTTCTTT. Translated, it gives CASRRTENTEAFF.

This clone was observed a few times. The rearrangement links TRBV3-1 (or the pseudogene TRBV3-2) to TRBJ2-7; D is possibly TRBD2 (5 bases). The germline V gene has CDR1 LGHDT and CDR2 YNNKEL (reference sequence). V lost 4 bases, J lost 7 bases, and 8 bases lay in between. The CDR3 loop spans 11 amino acids. CDR3 sequence: CASSLREEQYF. CDR3 coding DNA: TGTGCCAGCAGCCTCCGGGAAGAGCAGTACTTC.

CDR3 nucleotide sequence: TGTGCCAGTGGGGACAGGGCCTACAATGAGCAGTTCTTC. The encoded protein is CASGDRAYNEQFF. The rearrangement joins TRBV6-5 to TRBJ2-1; TRBD1 agrees at 9 bases. Germline V gives CDR1 MNHEY, CDR2 SVGAGI. The CDR3 has 13 residues. Trimming at V came to 9 bases and at J to 2 bases, leaving 2 bases not matched to a gene.

The chain joins TRBV19 to TRBJ1-5; tentative D call: TRBD1 (6 bases). CDR3 length: 15 amino acids. Germline V lookup: CDR1 LNHDA, CDR2 SQIVND (reference sequence). V lost 0 bases and J 4 bases, leaving 10 bases between the germline ends. The CDR3 DNA sequence: TGTGCCAGTAGTATAGACGGACAGCGAAATCAGCCCCAGCATTTT. Encoded protein: CASSIDGQRNQPQHF.

V and J are TRBV7-9 and TRBJ2-7; 10 nucleotides align to TRBD2. The germline gives CDR1 SEHNR, CDR2 FQNEAQ (reference sequence). CDR3 size: 14 residues. Unmatched junction bases numbered 3, after V lost 5 bases and J lost 2 bases. The CDR3 is CASSTSGGAYEQYF. CDR3 in DNA: TGTGCCAGCAGCACAAGCGGGGGGGCCTACGAGCAGTACTTC.

The V call is TRBV5-1, the J call TRBJ2-3; maybe TRBD2 (5 bases). Germline CDR1 is SGHRS and CDR2 is YFSETQ. Between the trimmed V and J ends, which lost 5 bases and 1 base, there was a span of 8 bases. CDR3 length: 13 residues. This CDR3 is CASRRTGTDTQYF. The CDR3 region has the DNA TGCGCCAGCAGGCGGACTGGCACAGATACGCAGTATTTT.

The J gene is TRBJ2-1, the V gene TRBV6-6; 16 nucleotides agree with TRBD2. The germline gives CDR1 MNHNY, CDR2 SVGAGI (reference sequence). The CDR3 contains 19 residues. V was pared by 8 bases and J by 7 bases, with 17 bases of the junction left unmatched. CDR3 DNA sequence: TGTGCCAGCCGTCTCACGATCGGGACTAGCGGGGGGGCAAGGAATGAGCAGTTCTTC. It specifies CASRLTIGTSGGARNEQFF.